The subject of this entry is one T cell receptor (beta chain). Its binding antigen is unknown. One base away there is no much larger clone; base qualities are not given. The data were obtained in a study of technical replicates of blood from several donors (dated by TCRdb to between 2016 and 2019). Library generation was performed with the immunoSEQ multiplex PCR assay. The table comes from immuneACCESS by way of TCRdb, which keeps in-frame sequences with V and J called. Part of the clones is missing from these tables; in studies checked, under half for an unresolved V gene and the rest for unknown reasons. The sample includes 65,000 to 90,000 clones, with 92% observed a single time. Roughly 0.27% of the sample belongs to the ten largest clones. Looking up the germline V gene yields CDR1 MGHRA and CDR2 YSYEKL. For this chain, trimming is 4 bases at the V end and 2 bases at the J end, and the number of junction bases without a gene match is 6. The CDR3 spans 15 residues, from the cysteine through the phenylalanine. The read is trimmed to its CDR3 DNA, 45 bases read in frame from base 1.

The clonotype comes from a human donor in good health. Sequencing was done on a sample of T cells isolated from PBMCs. The chain is assembled from TRBV4-1 and TRBJ2-7, with TRBD2 matching 9 junction bases. The nucleotide sequence is TGCGCCAGCAGCCCCACAGCGGGAGGTACCTACGAGCAGTACTTC. This encodes CASSPTAGGTYEQYF.